Sequencing of this T cell receptor beta chain was carried out in a study of shared clonotypes between healthy human individuals. Study in general: There were three CD4 naive, three CD4 memory, two CD8 naive and one CD8 memory plates per donor.

About this clone: Its antigen is unidentified.

Study results and caveats: Sharing across four donors was seen in approximately 5.2% of naive CD4 clonotypes.

The CDR3 spans 15 residues. V shed 0 bases and J 5 bases; nucleotides not matched to a gene: 5. Germline assignment: CDR1 LNHNV and CDR2 YYDKDF (reference sequence). Profiled with immunoSEQ multiplex PCR; TCRdb holds only in-frame clones, not every one. Of roughly 500,000 clones in the sample, roughly 95% were seen once. The chain carries TRBV15 and TRBJ1-1, with 8 bases aligning to TRBD1. The sequence was obtained from a young woman in good health. Sequencing used naive CD4+ T cells sorted from blood. Stated subset: CD45RA+ positively selected. Here the CDR3 DNA reads TGTGCCACCAGCAGAGATGGACAGGGATATACTGAAGCTTTCTTT. Translation gives CATSRDGQGYTEAFF.